This T cell receptor (beta chain) was captured by sequencing in a study of blood T cell repertoires in COVID-19. Study as a whole: Sites in the United States, Italy and Spain provided acute and convalescent COVID-19 samples.

Original processing notes: From reference gene primer amplification, estimates of nucleated cell counts were derived. Sequenced by immunoSEQ multiplex PCR; TCRdb stores in-frame clones only, minus some. V, J and clone size are taken as reported in that table, and D and trimming were inferred from the DNA itself. The data show about 300,000 clones, 85% seen once. The receptor was derived from a human donor in a cohort sampled during active COVID-19. The sample was peripheral blood.

In nucleotides, the CDR3 is TGTGCCAGCAGCCCTGGGGGGAAACTGTTTTTT. Translation: CASSPGGKLFF. This chain connects TRBV28 to TRBJ1-4; TRBD1 might be the D (5 bases). Trimming removed 6 bases from V and 11 bases from J, with 10 bases in between. The CDR3 has 11 amino acids. Germline-derived CDR1 and CDR2 are MDHEN and SYDVKM.